What follows are 32 T cell receptor beta chains derived from one specimen sequenced in a study of tumor-infiltrating lymphocytes in primary liver carcinoma. Priming with a constant-region primer yielded TCR beta cDNA from about 510 ng total RNA. Modified slightly, ARM-PCR produced TCR beta libraries over three nested multiplex PCR rounds. The opening two PCR rounds, nine to eleven cycles each, paired TRBV1-TRBV30 forward primers with a C-beta reverse primer. TCRdb used MiXCR to reprocess the multiplex PCR reads, holding one entry per CDR3 protein. The sample lists some 190,000 distinct CDR3 sequences, just under 85% occurring once. Co-extraction yielded RNA and DNA from 20-30 mg of unsorted bulk tissue. The material sequenced was tumor tissue from primary liver carcinoma. Every receptor here comes from a man aged 35 to 55 with primary liver carcinoma and hepatitis B virus infection.

This clonotype occurred many times. The genes are TRBV28 and TRBJ2-7; tentative D call: TRBD1 (5 bases). Trimming shortened V by 5 bases and J by 6 bases, and 14 bases separated the two germline ends. CDR1 and CDR2 from the germline V gene are MDHEN and SYDVKM. The CDR3 is 13 residues long. The CDR3 spells CASSLSGPGEQYF. DNA of the CDR3: TGTGCCAGCAGTCTATCAGGGCCGGGCGAGCAGTACTTC.

With respect to this clonotype: It may be a read error: a sequence one base away is much more abundant. The rearrangement uses TRBV28 and TRBJ2-1; 8 nucleotides align to TRBD2. Looked up from germline, CDR1 is MDHEN and CDR2 is SYDVKM. CDR3 length: 17 residues. CDR3 region: CVSSPPGRGTFGNEQFF. DNA of the CDR3: TGTGTCAGCAGTCCACCCGGGAGGGGCACCTTTGGCAATGAGCAGTTCTTC.

Of note for this clonotype: The CDR3 end shows no conserved phenylalanine or tryptophan, and so a read error is likely. The rearrangement links TRBV5-1 to TRBJ1-1, with D possibly being TRBD1 (6 bases). This CDR3 is 12 amino acids long. Trimming removed 0 bases from V and 11 bases from J, with 11 bases in between. CDR1 is SGHRS and CDR2 is YFSETQ in the germline V gene. In nucleotides, the CDR3 is TGCGCCAGCAGCTTGGAGGGGGGGGCGGCTTTCATT. It encodes CASSLEGGAAFI.

To note about this clonotype: This may be a read error: a much more frequent sequence differs by one nucleotide. This chain links TRBV28 with TRBJ2-3; 7 positions match TRBD2. CDR3 length: 13 amino acids. The J segment lost 3 bases and the V segment lost 6 bases, leaving 3 bases of the junction unmatched. Per the germline V gene, CDR1 is MDHEN and CDR2 is SYDVKM. CDR3 amino acids: CASRREMTDTQYF. CDR3 in DNA: TGTGCCAGCAGGCGGGAGATGACAGATACGCAGTATTTT. Looking up the rest from reference TRBV28 and TRBJ2-3 gives the full variable domain: DVKVTQSSRYLVKRTGEKVFLECVQDMDHENMFWYRQDPGLGLRLIYFSYDVKMKEKGDIPEGYSVSREKKERFSLILESASTNQTSMYLCASRREMTDTQYFGPGTRLTVL.

This clonotype is medium-sized in the sample. The chain joins TRBV29-1 to TRBJ2-5, with D possibly TRBD1 on 5 matching bases. In germline, CDR1 is SQVTM, CDR2 ANQGSEA. This CDR3 region has 11 residues. Trimming shortened V by 6 bases and J by 4 bases, and 9 bases separated the two germline ends. CDR3 in amino acids: CSVGPIETQYF. The DNA of the CDR3 is TGCAGCGTGGGGCCGATAGAGACCCAGTACTTC.

As concerns this clonotype: The junction departs from the called germline gene at one end, perhaps through a read error. The chain carries TRBV4-3 and TRBJ1-2; 9 positions match TRBD1. Germline values: CDR1 LGHNA, CDR2 YSLEER. The CDR3 extends over 14 amino acids. As DNA, the CDR3 is TGCGCCAGCAACCAACCCGGGACAGGGAATGCCTACACCTTC. As protein: CASNQPGTGNAYTF.

Points on this clonotype: The junction shows a germline mismatch at one end, possibly a read error. J is TRBJ1-1 and V is TRBV12-3 or TRBV12-4; weak D call: TRBD1 (5 bases). The CDR3 has 14 amino acids. In nucleotides, the CDR3 is TGTGTCAGAAGTCCGAACATGGGGCACACTGAATCTTTCTTT. Protein product: CVRSPNMGHTESFF.

At least ten counts were recorded for this clonotype. The V gene is TRBV21-1, the J gene TRBJ1-2; TRBD1 was called by the table and not checked on the DNA. TRBV21-1 is described as a pseudogene. The CDR3 is 15 amino acids. The CDR3 region is CASSQAGDRPYGYTF. The CDR3 DNA reads TGTGCCAGCAGCCAAGCCGGGGACAGACCCTATGGCTACACCTTC.

The rearrangement uses TRBV12-3 or TRBV12-4 and TRBJ1-4; D remains unclear. This CDR3 is 13 amino acids long. The CDR3 reads CGSSLAGTEKLFF. The CDR3, as DNA: TGTGGGAGCAGTTTAGCGGGTACTGAAAAACTGTTTTTT.

With regard to this clonotype: It is likely a read error, because the conserved phenylalanine at the end of the CDR3 is missing. No DNA is shown, since the ends of the CDR3 on it are uncertain; the CDR3 is the one TCRdb lists. The chain couples TRBV12-3 or TRBV12-4 to TRBJ2-5; the table's D gene call, TRBD1, was not cross checked with the DNA. The CDR3 spans 13 residues, counting both ends. The CDR3 spells CASSGQSAETHYI.

The V gene is TRBV5-1, the J gene TRBJ2-7, with D perhaps assigned TRBD1 or TRBD2 (5 bases each). V gave up 1 base and J gave up 6 bases, with 14 bases separating them. CDR3 length equals 14 residues. CDR1 and CDR2 from the germline V gene are SGHRS and YFSETQ. CDR3 nucleotide sequence: TGCGCCAGCAGCTTGACTGGGGGTGAATCCGAGCAGTACTTC. It encodes CASSLTGGESEQYF. Supplemented by reference TRBV5-1 and TRBJ2-7, the full variable domain reads KAGVTQTPRYLIKTRGQQVTLSCSPISGHRSVSWYQQTPGQGLQFLFEYFSETQRNKGNFPGRFSGRQFSNSRSEMNVSTLELGDSALYLCASSLTGGESEQYFGPGTRLTVT.

Comments on this clonotype: One end of the junction fails to match germline, which may point to a read error. The V gene is TRBV28, the J gene TRBJ2-2; D tentatively fits TRBD1 or TRBD2 (6 bases each). Germline loops: CDR1 MDHEN, CDR2 SYDVKM. The CDR3 spans 14 residues. Here the CDR3 DNA reads TGTGCCTCAACCGTGGGGGGCTGCACCGGAGAGCTGTTTTTT. Its protein is CASTVGGCTGELFF.

Concerning this clonotype: One junction end does not reproduce the germline sequence, and a read error may be involved. The CDR3 nucleotides read TGTGTCGGCAGCGATAGCGGGAGATTTACAGATATGCAGTATTTT. Translated, it gives CVGSDSGRFTDMQYF. The chain recombines TRBV11-2 with TRBJ2-3, with TRBD2 matching over 9 bases. The CDR3 is made up of 15 amino acids. Germline V gene lookup returns CDR1 SGHAT and CDR2 FQNNGV.

As regards this clonotype: At one of its ends the junction is not consistent with the germline gene, which may arise from a read error. The V and J genes are TRBV12-3 or TRBV12-4 and TRBJ2-1, with D possibly matching TRBD2 (6 bases). This CDR3 region has 16 residues. The CDR3 bases are TGTGCCAGTAGTTTCAGTCCAGCGGGCGGCGACGATGAGCAGTTCTTC. It is translated as CASSFSPAGGDDEQFF.

The chain uses TRBV6-2 or TRBV6-3 and TRBJ1-5, with D perhaps matching TRBD1 (5 bases). The CDR3 contains 14 residues. Germline V CDR1 and CDR2: MNHEY, SVGEGT. Deletions cut 11 bases from V and 3 bases from J, with 17 bases between. CDR3 DNA: TGTGCCGGCTGTTTCGGGGGAACCAATCAGCCCCAGCATTTT. Translated, it gives CAGCFGGTNQPQHF.

The CDR3 DNA follows: TGCGCCAGCAGTAAACAGGACAGGGAAGAGACCCAGTACTTC. Translating it yields CASSKQDREETQYF. The chain carries TRBV4-1 and TRBJ2-5; 8 nucleotides match TRBD1. Per the germline V gene, CDR1 is MGHRA and CDR2 is YSYEKL. V dropped 6 bases and J dropped 3; count of bases not matched to a gene: 6. CDR3 length: 14 amino acids.

Comment on this clonotype: Germline is not matched at one junction end, which may reflect a read error. The V gene is TRBV7-9, the J gene TRBJ1-4; D not resolved. The germline V gene has CDR1 SEHNR and CDR2 FQNEAQ (reference sequence). The CDR3 is 12 amino acids. CDR3: CAISSGSEKLFF. The CDR3 nucleotides are TGTGCCATCAGCTCGGGGAGTGAAAAACTGTTTTTT. Full variable domain (rest looked up from reference TRBV7-9 and TRBJ1-4): DTGVSQNPRHKITKRGQNVTFRCDPISEHNRLYWYRQTLGQGPEFLTYFQNEAQLEKSRLLSDRFSAERPKGSFSTLEIQRTEQGDSAMYLCAISSGSEKLFFGSGTQLSVL.

The chain joins TRBV29-1 to TRBJ2-1; D may be TRBD1 or TRBD2 (5 bases each). The CDR3 has 14 residues. CDR1 SQVTM and CDR2 ANQGSEA come from the germline V gene. Trimming left V 6 bases short and J 7 bases short, with 19 bases between. The CDR3 spells CSVLEGSPLNEQFF. The CDR3 nucleotides are TGCAGCGTATTAGAGGGGTCCCCACTTAATGAGCAGTTCTTC.

V is TRBV29-1 and J is TRBJ2-1; D call uncertain. CDR3 length equals 11 residues. The germline V gene has CDR1 SQVTM and CDR2 ANQGSEA. Trimming left V 7 bases short and J 9 bases short, with 13 bases between. CDR3 residues: CSGASKSEQFF. CDR3 nucleotides: TGCAGCGGGGCCTCGAAAAGTGAGCAGTTCTTC.

This clonotype was observed a single time. The chain links TRBV29-1 to TRBJ2-5; tentatively, D is TRBD2 (5 bases). Germline V gene data show CDR1 as SQVTM and CDR2 as ANQGSEA. This CDR3 spans 15 amino acids. V lost 1 base and J lost 4, with 16 bases in between. CDR3 nucleotides: TGCAGCGTTGAAGCCAACAGAGGGCGAACAGAGACCCAGTACTTC. Translating it yields CSVEANRGRTETQYF.

About this clonotype: At one of its ends the junction is not consistent with the germline gene, which may arise from a read error. The chain carries TRBV7-9 and TRBJ2-3; 7 bases fit TRBD1. The germline V gene has CDR1 SEHNR and CDR2 FQNEAQ (reference sequence). This CDR3 comprises 15 residues. The CDR3 here is CASSLDRNGADTQYF. The CDR3 region has the DNA TGTGCCAGCAGCTTGGACAGGAACGGAGCAGATACACAGTATTTT.

Points on this clonotype: A read error is likely, as this CDR3 ends without the conserved phenylalanine or tryptophan. This sequence joins TRBV5-1 and TRBJ2-2; 14 bases fit TRBD2. Germline CDR1 SGHRS, CDR2 YFSETQ. The CDR3 is 17 residues long. The CDR3 coding sequence is TGTGCCAGCAGCTTTGGACTAGCGGGAGGGAACACCGGGGAGCTGTTTGTT. Its protein product is CASSFGLAGGNTGELFV.

This clonotype was observed a single time. One junction end does not reproduce the germline sequence, and a read error may be involved. CDR3: CASSQDLPSGTSGRVDMQYF. CDR3 nucleotide sequence: TGCGCCAGCAGCCAAGATCTTCCCTCCGGGACTAGCGGCAGAGTAGATATGCAGTATTTT. The gene calls are TRBV4-3 and TRBJ2-3, with TRBD2 matching over 11 bases. In germline, CDR1 is LGHNA, CDR2 YSLEER. This CDR3 contains 20 residues.

About this clonotype: The junction and the germline gene differ at one end; a read error may be behind it. J is TRBJ2-1 and V is TRBV5-6, with TRBD2 matching 8 bases. The CDR3 covers 15 residues. Germline V CDR1 and CDR2: SGHDT, YYEEEE. CDR3 in DNA: TGTACCAGCAGCTTGGAGCGGGAGTACTACAATGAGCAGTTCTTC. Translated, it gives CTSSLEREYYNEQFF.

Concerning this clonotype: This sequence may be a read error, since a much larger clone differs from it by one base. This rearrangement joins TRBV6-1 to TRBJ2-7, with a weak D call TRBD1 (5 bases). Trimming removed 1 base from V and 3 bases from J, with 10 bases in between. Germline V gene data show CDR1 as MNHNS and CDR2 as SASEGT. The CDR3 contains 14 residues. The CDR3 nucleotides are TGTGCCAGCAGTGAAGGGGGCACAGTCTACGAGCAGTACTTC. Its protein is CASSEGGTVYEQYF.

As for this clonotype: The final CDR3 position lacks the conserved phenylalanine or tryptophan, pointing to a likely read error. V gene TRBV6-2 or TRBV6-3 combines with J gene TRBJ2-7, with D unresolved. The CDR3 sequence is 16 residues long. CDR1 is MNHEY, CDR2 SVGEGT, per germline. V lost 5 bases and J lost 0, with 17 bases in between. The CDR3 spells CASSSGRSRSSYEQYI. In DNA, the CDR3 is TGTGCCAGCAGTAGTGGGCGTAGCCGCAGCTCCTACGAGCAGTACATC.

A word on this clonotype: Germline is not matched at one junction end, which may reflect a read error. This rearrangement joins TRBV5-4 to TRBJ1-1; TRBD1 might be the D (6 bases). CDR3 length: 13 amino acids. Germline values: CDR1 SGHNT, CDR2 YYREEE (reference sequence). This CDR3 is CASSLTGREEALF. CDR3 DNA sequence: TGTGCCAGCAGCTTGACAGGGAGGGAGGAAGCTTTATTT.

Comment on this clonotype: At one boundary the junction diverges from the germline segment, which might be a read error. This chain joins TRBV6-5 and TRBJ2-5; 7 bases fit TRBD1. The germline gives CDR1 MNHEY, CDR2 SVGAGI. CDR3 length equals 14 residues. This CDR3 is CASSLQGWEETQYF. CDR3 nucleotide sequence: TGTGCCAGCAGCCTACAGGGGTGGGAAGAGACCCAGTATTTC.

This clonotype was counted only a few times. This chain links TRBV11-2 with TRBJ1-2; possible D gene TRBD1, 6 bases. V was trimmed by 3 bases and J by 8 bases, leaving 13 bases between them. CDR3 length equals 13 residues. Germline V gene data show CDR1 as SGHAT and CDR2 as FQNNGV. For the CDR3, the DNA is TGTGCCAGCAGCTTTAACAGGGCAGGAGGCTACACCTTC. Amino acid sequence: CASSFNRAGGYTF.

On this clonotype: The germline gene is not matched at one end of the junction; a read error may be the cause. The gene calls are TRBV11-3 and TRBJ2-3; D remains ambiguous. The CDR3 totals 12 residues. CDR1 is SGHNT, CDR2 YENEEA, per germline. The CDR3 reads CTSTLNEDTQYF. The CDR3 coding sequence is TGTACCAGCACCTTAAATGAAGACACGCAGTATTTT.

This clonotype was recorded only once. The junction does not match germline at one end; this may be a read error. The rearrangement joins TRBV11-2 to TRBJ2-5; TRBD2 matches at 7 bases. The CDR3 loop spans 15 amino acids. Germline assignment: CDR1 SGHAT and CDR2 FQNNGV. Here the CDR3 DNA reads TGTGCAAGCAGCTTACCCATGCAGGGAGGGGAGACCCAGTACTTC. Translated: CASSLPMQGGETQYF.

This chain connects TRBV12-3 or TRBV12-4 to TRBJ1-1; no reliable D call. Trimming pared 9 bases from V and 2 bases from J, leaving 13 bases between. CDR3 size: 13 residues. The CDR3 reads CARRILINTEAFF. The CDR3 DNA is TGTGCCAGGAGGATTCTAATTAACACTGAAGCTTTCTTT.